This is a list of T cell receptor beta chains from one sample in a study of cytomegalovirus exposure and HLA in healthy donors. Assay used: immunoSEQ multiplex PCR; TCRdb lists only in-frame clones, some missing. Of roughly 140,000 clones listed, approximately 88% were seen once; the top ten hold about 3.5%. Material: PBMCs. These receptors all stem from a woman in her late teens or twenties in good health and CMV-seropositive. Each CDR3 is given with its conserved first and last residue. The D gene is left open where the match is weak. Some rows have no size entry. The others give once, few or many, or a class for an expanded clone.

v_gene,abundance,d_gene,j_gene,CDR3aa,CDR3nt
TRBV6-5,NA,NA,TRBJ2-5,CASSQTGTTGTQYF,TGTGCCAGCAGTCAAACCGGGACAACAGGGACCCAGTACTTC
TRBV6-5,NA,NA,TRBJ2-7,CASSYGEKDEQYF,TGTGCCAGCAGTTACGGGGAGAAAGACGAGCAGTACTTC
TRBV7-2,NA,TRBD2,TRBJ2-7,CASSSLAGNPYEQYF,TGTGCCAGCAGCTCGCTAGCGGGAAACCCCTACGAGCAGTACTTC
TRBV2,NA,TRBD1,TRBJ2-3,CASIRTGNTNTQYF,TGTGCCAGCATTCGGACAGGGAACACGAATACGCAGTATTTT
TRBV27,NA,NA,TRBJ2-5,CASSPAGSQETQYF,TGTGCCAGCAGCCCGGCGGGGAGCCAAGAGACCCAGTACTTC
TRBV19,NA,NA,TRBJ2-2,CASSIGTSGELFF,TGTGCCAGTAGTATAGGTACTAGCGGGGAGCTGTTTTTT
TRBV30,NA,TRBD1,TRBJ2-7,CAWSKGQGGYEQYF,TGTGCCTGGAGTAAGGGACAGGGTGGCTACGAGCAGTACTTC
TRBV5-8,NA,TRBD2,TRBJ2-3,CASSLASGRGDTQYF,TGTGCCAGCAGCTTAGCGAGCGGGAGAGGAGATACGCAGTATTTT
TRBV27,NA,TRBD2,TRBJ2-1,CASSALGLAGAGNEQFF,TGTGCCAGCAGTGCTCTTGGACTAGCGGGAGCGGGCAATGAGCAGTTCTTC
TRBV19,NA,TRBD2,TRBJ2-7,CASSSSGTKIYEQYF,TGTGCCAGTAGTAGTTCCGGGACTAAGATCTACGAGCAGTACTTC
TRBV5-5,NA,NA,TRBJ1-2,CASSLLAGYGYTF,TGTGCCAGCAGCTTGTTGGCAGGCTATGGCTACACCTTC
TRBV28,NA,TRBD2,TRBJ2-7,CAIPGLAGPRQYF,TGTGCCATCCCGGGACTAGCGGGGCCCAGGCAGTACTTC
TRBV6-1,few,TRBD1,TRBJ2-2,CASSLQGARTGELFF,TGTGCCAGCAGTCTGCAGGGGGCGCGAACCGGGGAGCTGTTTTTT
TRBV6-1,NA,TRBD1,TRBJ1-2,CASSKPGTGTGYTF,TGTGCCAGCAGTAAACCCGGGACAGGGACGGGCTACACCTTC
TRBV6-1,NA,NA,TRBJ2-1,CASSERRGSSNEQFF,TGTGCCAGCAGTGAACGAAGGGGTTCTTCCAATGAGCAGTTCTTC
TRBV6-5,NA,NA,TRBJ2-7,CASSYEREQYF,TGTGCCAGCAGTTACGAGCGCGAGCAGTACTTC
TRBV7-2,NA,TRBD1,TRBJ1-2,CASSSRTGVDYGYTF,TGTGCCAGCAGCTCCAGGACAGGGGTCGACTATGGCTACACCTTC
TRBV5-1,NA,TRBD1,TRBJ1-3,CASSAGTGVEASGNTIYF,TGCGCCAGCAGCGCCGGGACAGGGGTGGAAGCCTCTGGAAACACCATATATTTT